The 6 T cell receptor beta chains below all came from one sample that was sequenced in a study of cytomegalovirus exposure and HLA in healthy donors. Primers: 60 Vbeta forward and 13 Jbeta reverse. Sequencing used immunoSEQ multiplex PCR; TCRdb keeps in-frame clones, though not all of them. The sample consists of under 130,000 clones, roughly 12% of them appearing once. The sample consisted of PBMCs. The receptors originated from a man between 40 and 49 years old in good health and CMV-seropositive.

This clone has more than one count but fewer than ten. The CDR3 bases are TGTGCCAGCAGTCCGCGGGCCTCGAACACTGAAGCTTTCTTT. Encoded protein: CASSPRASNTEAFF. The V call is TRBV6-5, the J call TRBJ1-1; unclear D gene. The V gene lost 5 bases and the J gene lost 1 base, with 11 bases spanning the gap. Per germline, CDR1 MNHEY and CDR2 SVGAGI. The CDR3 is made up of 14 amino acids.

This clone came up a few times. The chain couples TRBV5-4 to TRBJ1-2; 9 nucleotides match TRBD1. Germline V gives CDR1 SGHNT, CDR2 YYREEE (reference sequence). Trimming at V came to 4 bases and at J to 4 bases, leaving 11 bases not matched to a gene. The CDR3 contains 16 residues. The CDR3 DNA reads TGTGCCAGCAGCACTTTAACCGGGACAGGGACCTATGGCTACACCTTC. Its protein is CASSTLTGTGTYGYTF.

This clone was counted only a few times. V is TRBV30 and J is TRBJ2-2; 7 positions agree with TRBD2. Germline trimming cut 5 bases from V and 6 bases from J; bases unmatched to any gene: 15. The CDR3 loop spans 16 amino acids. Germline-derived CDR1 and CDR2 are GTSNPN and SVGIG (reference sequence). This CDR3 is CAWGSAGAPGAGELFF. The CDR3 nucleotides read TGTGCCTGGGGGTCGGCGGGAGCTCCGGGGGCCGGGGAGCTGTTTTTT.

This clone has a handful of counts. The chain recombines TRBV7-6 with TRBJ2-1; 9 bases are a match to TRBD2. Germline CDR1 and CDR2: SGHVS and FNYEAQ. V lost 5 bases, J lost 10 bases, and 6 bases stayed unmatched. The CDR3 sequence is 13 residues long. This CDR3 reads CASSKGLANEQFF. CDR3 in DNA: TGTGCCAGCAGCAAGGGACTAGCTAACGAGCAGTTCTTC. The variable domain in full, completed from reference TRBV7-6 and TRBJ2-1, reads GAGVSQSPRYKVTKRGQDVALRCDPISGHVSLYWYRQALGQGPEFLTYFNYEAQQDKSGLPNDRFSAERPEGSISTLTIQRTEQRDSAMYRCASSKGLANEQFFGPGTRLTVL.

The chain combines TRBV10-3 with TRBJ2-1, with 11 positions matching TRBD2. The V gene's germline CDR1 is ENHRY and CDR2 SYGVKD. CDR3 size: 18 residues. The V gene end was trimmed by 6 bases and the J gene end by 0 bases; junction bases not matched to a gene: 10. The CDR3 region is CAIRKGTSGGSSYNEQFF. The CDR3 bases are TGTGCCATCAGGAAGGGGACTAGCGGAGGGAGCTCCTACAATGAGCAGTTCTTC.

This clone was recorded a few times. V is TRBV7-6 and J is TRBJ2-7; TRBD2 agrees at 10 bases. CDR1 is SGHVS, CDR2 FNYEAQ, per germline. The CDR3 contains 16 residues. V lost 1 base to trimming and J lost 0 bases; unmatched junction nucleotides: 3. CDR3 residues: CASSLGTSGTSYEQYF. CDR3 DNA sequence: TGTGCCAGCAGCTTAGGGACTAGCGGTACCTCCTACGAGCAGTACTTC.